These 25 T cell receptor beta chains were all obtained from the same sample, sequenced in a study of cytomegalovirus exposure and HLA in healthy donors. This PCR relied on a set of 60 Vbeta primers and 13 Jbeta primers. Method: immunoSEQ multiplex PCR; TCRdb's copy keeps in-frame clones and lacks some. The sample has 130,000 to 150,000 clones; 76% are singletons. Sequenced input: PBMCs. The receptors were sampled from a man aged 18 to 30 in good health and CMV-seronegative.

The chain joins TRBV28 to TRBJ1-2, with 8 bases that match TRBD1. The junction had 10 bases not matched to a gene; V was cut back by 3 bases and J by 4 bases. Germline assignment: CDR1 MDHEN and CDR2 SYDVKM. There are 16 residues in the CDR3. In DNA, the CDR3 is TGTGCCAGCAGTTTCCCCTCTGGACAGGGAACCTATGGCTACACCTTC. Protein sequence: CASSFPSGQGTYGYTF.

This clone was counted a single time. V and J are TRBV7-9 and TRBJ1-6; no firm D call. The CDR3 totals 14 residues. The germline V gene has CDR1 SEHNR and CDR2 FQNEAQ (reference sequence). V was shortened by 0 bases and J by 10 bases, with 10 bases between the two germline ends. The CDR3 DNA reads TGTGCCAGCAGCTTAGCGAATAGAGGGTCACCCCTCCACTTT. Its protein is CASSLANRGSPLHF. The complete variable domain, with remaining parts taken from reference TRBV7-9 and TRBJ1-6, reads DTGVSQNPRHKITKRGQNVTFRCDPISEHNRLYWYRQTLGQGPEFLTYFQNEAQLEKSRLLSDRFSAERPKGSFSTLEIQRTEQGDSAMYLCASSLANRGSPLHFGNGTRLTVT.

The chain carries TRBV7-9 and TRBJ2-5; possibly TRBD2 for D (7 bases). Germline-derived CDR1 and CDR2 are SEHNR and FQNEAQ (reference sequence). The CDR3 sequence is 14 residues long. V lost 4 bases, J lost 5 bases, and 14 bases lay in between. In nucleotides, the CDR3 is TGTGCCAGCAGCTCCAGGACTAGGGGGGAGACCCAGTACTTC. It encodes CASSSRTRGETQYF.

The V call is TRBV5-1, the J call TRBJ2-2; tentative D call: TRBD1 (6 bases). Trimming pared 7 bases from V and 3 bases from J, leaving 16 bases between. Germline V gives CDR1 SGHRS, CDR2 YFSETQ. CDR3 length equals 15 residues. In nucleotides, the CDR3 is TGCGCCAGCCGGGGAAGACAGGTTTACACCGGGGAGCTGTTTTTT. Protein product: CASRGRQVYTGELFF.

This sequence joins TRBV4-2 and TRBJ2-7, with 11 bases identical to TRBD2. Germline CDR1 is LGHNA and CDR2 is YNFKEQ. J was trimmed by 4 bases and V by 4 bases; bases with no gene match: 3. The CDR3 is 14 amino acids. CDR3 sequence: CASSRTSGGYEQYF. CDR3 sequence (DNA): TGTGCCAGCAGCCGTACTAGCGGGGGATACGAGCAGTACTTC.

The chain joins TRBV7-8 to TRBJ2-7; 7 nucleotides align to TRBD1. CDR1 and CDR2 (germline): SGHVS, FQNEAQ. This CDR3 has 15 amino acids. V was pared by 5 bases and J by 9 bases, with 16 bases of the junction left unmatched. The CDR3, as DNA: TGTGCCAGCAGCACAGGCAGGGACAGCTGGTCCGTGCAGTACTTC. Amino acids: CASSTGRDSWSVQYF.

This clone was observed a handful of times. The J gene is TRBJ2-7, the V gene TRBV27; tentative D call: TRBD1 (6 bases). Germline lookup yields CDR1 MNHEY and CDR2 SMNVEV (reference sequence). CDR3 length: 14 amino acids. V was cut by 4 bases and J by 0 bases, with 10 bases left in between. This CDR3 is CASSYRVYSYEQYF. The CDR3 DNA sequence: TGTGCCAGCAGTTACAGGGTATACTCCTACGAGCAGTACTTC.

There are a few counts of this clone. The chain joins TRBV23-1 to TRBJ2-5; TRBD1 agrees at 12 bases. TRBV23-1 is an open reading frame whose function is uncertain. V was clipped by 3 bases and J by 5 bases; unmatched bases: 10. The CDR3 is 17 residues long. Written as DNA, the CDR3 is TGCGCCAGCAGTCATCGCCGGGACAGGGGGCTGCGTGAGACCCAGTACTTC. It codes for CASSHRRDRGLRETQYF.

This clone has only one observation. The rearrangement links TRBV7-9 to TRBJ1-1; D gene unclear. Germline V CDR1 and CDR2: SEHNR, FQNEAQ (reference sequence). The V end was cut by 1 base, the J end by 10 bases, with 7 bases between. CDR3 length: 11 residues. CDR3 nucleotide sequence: TGTGCCAGCAGCTTAGTGGGGAGAGCTTTCTTT. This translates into CASSLVGRAFF.

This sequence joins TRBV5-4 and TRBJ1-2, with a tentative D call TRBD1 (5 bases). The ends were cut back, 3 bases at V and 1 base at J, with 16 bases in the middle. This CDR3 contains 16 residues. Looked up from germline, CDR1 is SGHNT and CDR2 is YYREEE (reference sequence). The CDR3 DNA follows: TGTGCCAGCAGCTCCCTCCGACAGAACGTTAACTATGGCTACACCTTC. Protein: CASSSLRQNVNYGYTF. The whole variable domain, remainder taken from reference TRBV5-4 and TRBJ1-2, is ETGVTQSPTHLIKTRGQQVTLRCSSQSGHNTVSWYQQALGQGPQFIFQYYREEENGRGNFPPRFSGLQFPNYSSELNVNALELDDSALYLCASSSLRQNVNYGYTFGSGTRLTVV.

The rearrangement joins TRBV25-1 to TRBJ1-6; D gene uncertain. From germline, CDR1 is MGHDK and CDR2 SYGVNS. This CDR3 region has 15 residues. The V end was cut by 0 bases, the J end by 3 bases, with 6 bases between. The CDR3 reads CASSEYHSYNSPLHF. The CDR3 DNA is TGTGCCAGCAGTGAATATCACAGCTATAATTCACCCCTCCACTTT.

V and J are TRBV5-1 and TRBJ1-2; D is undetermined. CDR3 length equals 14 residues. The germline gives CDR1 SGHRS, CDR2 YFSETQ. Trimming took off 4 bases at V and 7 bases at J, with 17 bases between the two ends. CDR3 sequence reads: CASSRIEVSGGYTF. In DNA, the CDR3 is TGCGCCAGCAGCCGGATAGAGGTTTCCGGTGGCTACACCTTC.

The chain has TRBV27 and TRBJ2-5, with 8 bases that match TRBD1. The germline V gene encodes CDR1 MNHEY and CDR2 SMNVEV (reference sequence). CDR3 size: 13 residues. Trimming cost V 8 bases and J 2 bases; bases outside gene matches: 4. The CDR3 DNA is TGTGCCAGCGGAGACAGGGGACAAGAGACCCAGTACTTC. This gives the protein CASGDRGQETQYF.

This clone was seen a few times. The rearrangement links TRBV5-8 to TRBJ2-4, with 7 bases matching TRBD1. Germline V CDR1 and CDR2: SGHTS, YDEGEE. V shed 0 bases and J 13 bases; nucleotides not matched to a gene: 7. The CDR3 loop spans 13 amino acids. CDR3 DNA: TGTGCCAGCAGCTTGGCCTCCGGGACAGAGCAGTACTTC. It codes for CASSLASGTEQYF.

For the CDR3, the DNA is TGTGCCAGCAGTTCGGGAATCGGCACAGATACGCAGTATTTT. Translated: CASSSGIGTDTQYF. The chain is built from TRBV27 and TRBJ2-3; possibly TRBD2 for D (5 bases). Trimming took off 4 bases at V and 1 base at J, with 9 bases between the two ends. Germline V CDR1 and CDR2: MNHEY, SMNVEV (reference sequence). The CDR3 consists of 14 residues.

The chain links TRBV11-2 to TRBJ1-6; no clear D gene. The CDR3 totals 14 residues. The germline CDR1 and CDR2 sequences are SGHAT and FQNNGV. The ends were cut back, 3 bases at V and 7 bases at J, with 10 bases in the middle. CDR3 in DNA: TGTGCCAGCAGCTTGACCGGAGGGAATTCACCCCTCCACTTT. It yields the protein CASSLTGGNSPLHF.

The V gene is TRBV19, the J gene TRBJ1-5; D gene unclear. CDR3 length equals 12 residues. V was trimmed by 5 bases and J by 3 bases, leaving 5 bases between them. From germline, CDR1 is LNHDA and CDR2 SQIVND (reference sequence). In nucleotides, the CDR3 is TGTGCCAGTAGTTTCAACAATCAGCCCCAGCATTTT. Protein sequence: CASSFNNQPQHF.

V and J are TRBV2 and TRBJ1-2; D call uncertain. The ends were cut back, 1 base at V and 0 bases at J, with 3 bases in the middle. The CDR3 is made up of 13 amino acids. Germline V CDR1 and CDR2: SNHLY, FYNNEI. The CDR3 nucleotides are TGTGCCAGCAGTGAAGGAGCTAACTATGGCTACACCTTC. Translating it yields CASSEGANYGYTF.

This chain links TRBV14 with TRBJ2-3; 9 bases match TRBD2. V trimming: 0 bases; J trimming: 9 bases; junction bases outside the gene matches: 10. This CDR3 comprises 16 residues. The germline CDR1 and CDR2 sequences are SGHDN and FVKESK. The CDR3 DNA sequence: TGTGCCAGCAGCCAAGAAGGCGGGAGGGCCTGGGTAACGCAGTATTTT. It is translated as CASSQEGGRAWVTQYF.

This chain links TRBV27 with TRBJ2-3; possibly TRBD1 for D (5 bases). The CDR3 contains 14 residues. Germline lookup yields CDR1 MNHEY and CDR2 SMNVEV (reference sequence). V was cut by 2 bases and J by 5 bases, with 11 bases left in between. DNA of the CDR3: TGTGCCAGCAGTTTAAGGGGTCCTCAAGATACGCAGTATTTT. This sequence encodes CASSLRGPQDTQYF.

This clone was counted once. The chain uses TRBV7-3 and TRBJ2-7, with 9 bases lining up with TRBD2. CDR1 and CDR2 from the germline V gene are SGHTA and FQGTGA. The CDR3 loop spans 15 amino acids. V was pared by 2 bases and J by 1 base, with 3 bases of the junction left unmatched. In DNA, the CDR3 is TGTGCCAGCAGCTTACTTAGCGGGGGATCCTACGAGCAGTACTTC. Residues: CASSLLSGGSYEQYF.

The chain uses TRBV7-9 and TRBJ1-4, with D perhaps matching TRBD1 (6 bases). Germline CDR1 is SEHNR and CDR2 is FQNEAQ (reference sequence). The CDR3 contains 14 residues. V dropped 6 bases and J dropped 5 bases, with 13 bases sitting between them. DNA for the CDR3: TGTGCCAGCAGGGAACAGGGAGCGAATGAAAAACTGTTTTTT. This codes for CASREQGANEKLFF.

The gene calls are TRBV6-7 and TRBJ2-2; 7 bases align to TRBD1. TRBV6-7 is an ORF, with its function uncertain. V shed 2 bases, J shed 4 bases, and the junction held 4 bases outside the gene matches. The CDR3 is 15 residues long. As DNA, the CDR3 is TGTGCCAGCAGTTACAACAGGGGTGGCACCGGGGAGCTGTTTTTT. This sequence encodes CASSYNRGGTGELFF.

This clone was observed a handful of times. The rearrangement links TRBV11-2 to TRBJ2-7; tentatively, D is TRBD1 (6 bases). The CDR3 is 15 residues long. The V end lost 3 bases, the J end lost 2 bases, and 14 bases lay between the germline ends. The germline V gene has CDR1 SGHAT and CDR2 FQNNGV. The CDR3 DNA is TGTGCCAGCAGCTTTAACCGGGACACTACCTACGAGCAGTACTTC. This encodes CASSFNRDTTYEQYF.

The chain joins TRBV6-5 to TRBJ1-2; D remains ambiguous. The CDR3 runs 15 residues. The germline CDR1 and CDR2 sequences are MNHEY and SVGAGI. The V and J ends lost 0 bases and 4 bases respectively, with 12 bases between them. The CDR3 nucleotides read TGTGCCAGCAGTTACTCGATAGCGGCAGGCTATGGCTACACCTTC. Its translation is CASSYSIAAGYGYTF.